The rows below give T cell receptor beta chains drawn from one sample of a study of blood T cell repertoires in COVID-19. Sequenced by immunoSEQ multiplex PCR; TCRdb stores in-frame clones only, minus some. The table includes tens of thousands of clones, approximately 80% detected once. Sequencing was carried out using peripheral blood. The receptors here all came from a human donor in a cohort sampled during active COVID-19. The CDR3 runs from the conserved cysteine through the conserved F or W. The D gene is left open where the match is weak. Size is omitted from some rows. Given values are once, few, many or a class for expanded clones.

abundance: few
d_gene: NA
j_gene: TRBJ1-6
v_gene: TRBV7-2
CDR3nt: TGTGCCAGCAGCCCTGCCTGGGCCGATTCACCCCTCCACTTT
CDR3aa: CASSPAWADSPLHF

abundance: NA
d_gene: TRBD1
j_gene: TRBJ1-3
v_gene: TRBV3-1/TRBV3-2
CDR3nt: TGTGCCAGCAGCTGGACAGGGAAAGCCTCTGGAAACACCATATATTTT
CDR3aa: CASSWTGKASGNTIYF

abundance: NA
d_gene: NA
j_gene: TRBJ2-7
v_gene: TRBV21-1
CDR3nt: TGTGCCAGCAGCAGATCTTTCGACAGCGTCGGCCGGGCTTCCTACGAGCAGTACTTC
CDR3aa: CASSRSFDSVGRASYEQYF

abundance: NA
d_gene: TRBD2
j_gene: TRBJ2-1
v_gene: TRBV24-1
CDR3nt: TGTGCCACCAGTGATTTGACTAGCGGTCCCGGGGGGTCGAGGAATGAGCAGTTCTTC
CDR3aa: CATSDLTSGPGGSRNEQFF

abundance: NA
d_gene: NA
j_gene: TRBJ2-3
v_gene: TRBV19
CDR3nt: TGTGCCAGTAGTGCGGACACAGATACGCAGTATTTT
CDR3aa: CASSADTDTQYF

abundance: NA
d_gene: NA
j_gene: TRBJ2-7
v_gene: TRBV15
CDR3nt: TGTGCCACCAGCAGAGACCCAAACGGGGGGCTAAGCTACGAGCAGTACTTC
CDR3aa: CATSRDPNGGLSYEQYF

abundance: NA
d_gene: NA
j_gene: TRBJ1-2
v_gene: TRBV6-2/TRBV6-3
CDR3nt: TGTGCCAGCAGTAAAAATTTTTTTAGCGGCCAGAACGTCTATGGCTACACCTTC
CDR3aa: CASSKNFFSGQNVYGYTF

abundance: NA
d_gene: TRBD2
j_gene: TRBJ2-7
v_gene: TRBV18
CDR3nt: TGTGCCAGCTCACCACCGCGTCGGGGGGGCCTCTACGAGCAGTACTTC
CDR3aa: CASSPPRRGGLYEQYF

abundance: NA
d_gene: TRBD1
j_gene: TRBJ2-3
v_gene: TRBV24-1
CDR3nt: TGTGCCACCAGTGATTGGACAGGGAGCACAGATACGCAGTATTTT
CDR3aa: CATSDWTGSTDTQYF

abundance: NA
d_gene: TRBD2
j_gene: TRBJ2-3
v_gene: TRBV7-2
CDR3nt: TGTGCCAGCAGCCCTTATAGCGGGAAAGGCACAGATACGCAGTATTTT
CDR3aa: CASSPYSGKGTDTQYF

abundance: NA
d_gene: NA
j_gene: TRBJ2-3
v_gene: TRBV7-2
CDR3nt: TGTGCCAGCAGCTTAGTTGGCAGTTACACAGATACGCAGTATTTT
CDR3aa: CASSLVGSYTDTQYF

abundance: NA
d_gene: NA
j_gene: TRBJ2-1
v_gene: TRBV27
CDR3nt: TGTGCCAGCAGTCCGGCCGGGACTCGAGCGGGCCACAATGAGCAGTTCTTC
CDR3aa: CASSPAGTRAGHNEQFF

abundance: once
d_gene: NA
j_gene: TRBJ2-1
v_gene: TRBV30
CDR3nt: TGTGCCTGGAGTGGAGGTCCGACCTACAATGAGCAGTTCTTC
CDR3aa: CAWSGGPTYNEQFF

abundance: NA
d_gene: TRBD2
j_gene: TRBJ2-3
v_gene: TRBV7-2
CDR3nt: TGTGCCAGCAGCTTAGCTAGCGGGAGGATGACAGATACGCAGTATTTT
CDR3aa: CASSLASGRMTDTQYF

abundance: NA
d_gene: NA
j_gene: TRBJ2-3
v_gene: TRBV3-1/TRBV3-2
CDR3nt: TGTGCCAGCAGCCAGTTGCGGGATATAGATACGCAGTATTTT
CDR3aa: CASSQLRDIDTQYF